The T cell receptor beta chain under discussion was sequenced for a study of T-cell reconstitution after alpha-beta-depleted transplantation in children. Study-wide results and limits: At day 60, the high TCRbeta diversity found in some patients originated from recipient T cells and thymic progenitors that had survived. Several hundred expanded graft clones reportedly were the source of alpha-beta T cells about two months after transplant. After one year, T-cell counts and TCRbeta diversity mostly came from new T cells.

On this clonotype: Its specificity is unknown. This clone may be a read error of a much larger clone one base away.

Unique molecular identifiers were incorporated into the prepared TCRbeta library. Each CDR3 protein is one row after TCRdb ran MiXCR on the PCR reads. This sample has more than 85,000 distinct CDR3 sequences, with around 7.8% found just once. This receptor was identified in a boy between 2 and 10 years old with acute lymphoblastic leukemia, due to receive a stem cell transplant. Specimen: PBMCs, collected before TCRalphabeta/CD19-depleted stem cell transplant.

The CDR3 DNA sequence: TGTGCCAGCAGTGATCCGGGACAGTGTGGTTCACCCCTCCACTTT. Amino acid sequence: CASSDPGQCGSPLHF. J is TRBJ1-6 and V is TRBV6-1; 7 bases fit TRBD1. Germline V gives CDR1 MNHNS, CDR2 SASEGT. V gave up 3 bases and J gave up 9 bases; unmatched junction bases: 8. The CDR3 runs 15 residues.